The 3 T cell receptor beta chains given below trace back to one sample, sequenced in a study of CD4+ T cells in melanoma. Repertoires were generated with immunoSEQ multiplex PCR, while TCRdb's copy carries only in-frame clones and drops some. Of several thousand clones in the sample, around 60% were seen once. The specimen was cells from a culture (not recorded whether cultured in vitro). These receptor sequences come from a human donor with melanoma.

The chain couples TRBV5-4 to TRBJ1-2; D is perhaps TRBD1 (5 bases). The V and J ends lost 4 bases and 8 bases respectively, with 18 bases between them. This CDR3 is built from 14 residues. Germline CDR1 SGHNT, CDR2 YYREEE (reference sequence). In DNA, the CDR3 is TGTGCCAGCAGCGGTGCGGGGCAGGAGTACGGCTACACCTTC. It is translated as CASSGAGQEYGYTF.

The chain couples TRBV28 to TRBJ2-2; D unresolved. Deletions cut 6 bases from V and 4 bases from J, with 18 bases between. Looked up from germline, CDR1 is MDHEN and CDR2 is SYDVKM. The CDR3 is 16 amino acids. The CDR3 bases are TGTGCCAGCAGCCCAGGACCGCGAACTTTCACCGGGGAGCTGTTTTTT. Translating gives CASSPGPRTFTGELFF.

The chain joins TRBV19 to TRBJ2-2, with D uncertain. Germline CDR1 reads LNHDA; CDR2 reads SQIVND (reference sequence). V was cut by 1 base and J by 7 bases, with 4 bases left in between. The CDR3 is 12 residues long. CDR3 nucleotide sequence: TGTGCCAGTAGTATAGGAGTCGGGGAGCTGTTTTTT. It is translated as CASSIGVGELFF.